This TCR beta chain was recovered during a study of post-analysis software for immune sequencing data. Unique molecular identifiers were built into the TCR beta cDNA libraries. TCRdb independently ran MiXCR on the PCR reads; one entry per CDR3 protein. Here the sample spans about 460,000 distinct CDR3 sequences, under 55% being singletons. Sequenced material: blood. The sequence came from a girl aged 10-17 years with multiple sclerosis.

Here the CDR3 DNA reads TGCGCCAGCAGCCCCGATGAGAAAGCCAAAAACATTCAGTACTTC. This encodes CASSPDEKAKNIQYF. V and J are TRBV5-1 and TRBJ2-4; unclear D gene. Trimming removed 4 bases at V and 0 bases at J, with 11 bases between. CDR1 and CDR2 from the germline V gene are SGHRS and YFSETQ. This CDR3 has 15 residues.